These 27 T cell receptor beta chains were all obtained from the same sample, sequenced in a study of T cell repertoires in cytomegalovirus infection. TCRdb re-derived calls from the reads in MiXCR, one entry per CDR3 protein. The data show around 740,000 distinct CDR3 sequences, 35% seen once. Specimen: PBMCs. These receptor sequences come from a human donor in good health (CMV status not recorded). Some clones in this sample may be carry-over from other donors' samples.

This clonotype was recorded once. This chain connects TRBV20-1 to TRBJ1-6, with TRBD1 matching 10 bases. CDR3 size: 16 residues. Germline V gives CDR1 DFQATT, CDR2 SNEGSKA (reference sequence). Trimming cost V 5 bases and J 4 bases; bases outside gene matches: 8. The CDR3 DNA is TGCAGTGCTTCGCCTGGACAGGGGGTTTATAATTCACCCCTCCACTTT. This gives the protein CSASPGQGVYNSPLHF.

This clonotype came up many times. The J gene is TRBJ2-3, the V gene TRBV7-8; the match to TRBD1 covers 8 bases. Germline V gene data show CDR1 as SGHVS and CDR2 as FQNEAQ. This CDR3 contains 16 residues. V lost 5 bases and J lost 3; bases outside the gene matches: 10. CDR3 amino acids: CASSTRTGQGTDTQYF. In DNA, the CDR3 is TGTGCCAGCAGCACTCGGACAGGGCAGGGGACAGATACGCAGTATTTT.

For the CDR3, the DNA is TGTGCCAGTAGTACGACCCGGGGGGGAGCTTTCTTT. Protein: CASSTTRGGAFF. This chain links TRBV19 with TRBJ1-1; D possibly corresponds to TRBD1 (5 bases). The CDR3 totals 12 residues. Between the trimmed V and J ends, which lost 4 bases and 10 bases, there was a span of 13 bases. Germline V CDR1 and CDR2: LNHDA, SQIVND (reference sequence).

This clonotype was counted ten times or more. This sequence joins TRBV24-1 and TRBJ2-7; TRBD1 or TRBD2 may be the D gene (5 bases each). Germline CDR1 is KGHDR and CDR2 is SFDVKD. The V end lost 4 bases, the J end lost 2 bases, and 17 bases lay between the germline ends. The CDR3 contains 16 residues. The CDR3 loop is CATSDVSGTAPYEQYF. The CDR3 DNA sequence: TGTGCCACCAGTGACGTCTCCGGGACGGCTCCCTACGAGCAGTACTTC.

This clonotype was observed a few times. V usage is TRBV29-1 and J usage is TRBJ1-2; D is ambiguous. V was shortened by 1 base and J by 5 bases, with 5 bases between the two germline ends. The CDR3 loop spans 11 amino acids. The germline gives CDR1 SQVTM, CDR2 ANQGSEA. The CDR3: CSVEAVYGYTF. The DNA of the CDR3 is TGCAGCGTTGAAGCCGTATATGGCTACACCTTC.

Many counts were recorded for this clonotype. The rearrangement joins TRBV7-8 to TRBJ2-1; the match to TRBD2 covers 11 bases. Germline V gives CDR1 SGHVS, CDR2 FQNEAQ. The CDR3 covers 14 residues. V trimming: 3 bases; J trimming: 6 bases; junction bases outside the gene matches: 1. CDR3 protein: CASSFSGGANEQFF. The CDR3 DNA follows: TGTGCCAGCAGCTTTAGCGGGGGGGCCAATGAGCAGTTCTTC.

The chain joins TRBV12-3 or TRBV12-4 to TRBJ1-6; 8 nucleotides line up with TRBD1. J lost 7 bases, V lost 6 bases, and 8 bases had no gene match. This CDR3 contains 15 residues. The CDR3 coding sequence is TGTGCCAGCAGCGCACCTGACAGGGGAAATTCACCCCTCCACTTT. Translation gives CASSAPDRGNSPLHF.

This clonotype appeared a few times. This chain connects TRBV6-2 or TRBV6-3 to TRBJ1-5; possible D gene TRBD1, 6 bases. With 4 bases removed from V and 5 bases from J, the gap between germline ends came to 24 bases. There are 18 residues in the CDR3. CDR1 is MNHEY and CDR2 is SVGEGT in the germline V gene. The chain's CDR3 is CASSFTPTQGRIHQPQHF. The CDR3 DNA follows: TGTGCCAGCAGTTTTACGCCGACACAGGGTAGGATCCATCAGCCCCAGCATTTT.

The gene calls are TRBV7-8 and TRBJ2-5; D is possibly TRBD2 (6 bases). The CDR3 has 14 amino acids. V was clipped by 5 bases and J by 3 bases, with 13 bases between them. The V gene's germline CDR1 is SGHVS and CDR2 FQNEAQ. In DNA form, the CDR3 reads TGTGCCAGCAGCCAGTACGGGGGTAAAGAGACCCAGTACTTC. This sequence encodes CASSQYGGKETQYF.

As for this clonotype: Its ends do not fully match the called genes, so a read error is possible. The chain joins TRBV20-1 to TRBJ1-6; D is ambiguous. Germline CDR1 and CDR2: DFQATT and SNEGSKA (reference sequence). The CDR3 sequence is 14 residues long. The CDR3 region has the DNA TGCAGTGCTAGAGATTCGGGGAATGGGTCACCCCTCAACTTT. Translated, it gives CSARDSGNGSPLNF.

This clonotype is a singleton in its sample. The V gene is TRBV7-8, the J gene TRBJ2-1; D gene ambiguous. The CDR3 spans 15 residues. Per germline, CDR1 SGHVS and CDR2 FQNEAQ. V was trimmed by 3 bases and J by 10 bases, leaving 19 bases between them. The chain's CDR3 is CASSFWLGEPGEQFF. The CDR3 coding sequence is TGTGCCAGCAGCTTCTGGCTAGGTGAACCCGGGGAGCAGTTCTTC. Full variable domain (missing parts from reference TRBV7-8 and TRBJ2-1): GAGVSQSPRYKVAKRGQDVALRCDPISGHVSLFWYQQALGQGPEFLTYFQNEAQLDKSGLPSDRFFAERPEGSVSTLKIQRTQQEDSAVYLCASSFWLGEPGEQFFGPGTRLTVL.

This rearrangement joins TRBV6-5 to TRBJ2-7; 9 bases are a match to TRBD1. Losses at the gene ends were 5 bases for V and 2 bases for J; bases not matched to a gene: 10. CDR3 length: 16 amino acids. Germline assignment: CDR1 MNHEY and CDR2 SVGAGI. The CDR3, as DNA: TGTGCCAGCAGTCTTAGACCGGGACAGGGAACCTACGAGCAGTACTTC. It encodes CASSLRPGQGTYEQYF.

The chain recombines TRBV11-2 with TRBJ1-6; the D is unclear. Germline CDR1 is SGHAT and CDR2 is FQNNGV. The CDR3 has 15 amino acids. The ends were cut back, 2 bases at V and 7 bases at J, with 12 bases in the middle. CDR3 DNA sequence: TGTGCCAGCAGCTTATGGCACAGACCCAATTCACCCCTCCACTTT. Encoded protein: CASSLWHRPNSPLHF.

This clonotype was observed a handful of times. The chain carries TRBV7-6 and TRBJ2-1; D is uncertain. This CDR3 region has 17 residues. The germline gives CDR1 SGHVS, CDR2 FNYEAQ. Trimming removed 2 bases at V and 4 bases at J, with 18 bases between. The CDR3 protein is CASSLFRTETLYNEQFF. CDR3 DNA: TGTGCCAGCAGCTTATTCAGGACGGAAACCCTATACAATGAGCAGTTCTTC. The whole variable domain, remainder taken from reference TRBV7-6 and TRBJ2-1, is GAGVSQSPRYKVTKRGQDVALRCDPISGHVSLYWYRQALGQGPEFLTYFNYEAQQDKSGLPNDRFSAERPEGSISTLTIQRTEQRDSAMYRCASSLFRTETLYNEQFFGPGTRLTVL.

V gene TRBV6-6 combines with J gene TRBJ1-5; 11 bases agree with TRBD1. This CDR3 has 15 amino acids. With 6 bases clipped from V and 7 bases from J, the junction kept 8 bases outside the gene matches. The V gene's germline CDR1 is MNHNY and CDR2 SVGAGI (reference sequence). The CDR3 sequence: CASRQGQGVNQPQHF. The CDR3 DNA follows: TGTGCCAGCAGACAGGGACAGGGGGTAAACCAGCCCCAGCATTTT.

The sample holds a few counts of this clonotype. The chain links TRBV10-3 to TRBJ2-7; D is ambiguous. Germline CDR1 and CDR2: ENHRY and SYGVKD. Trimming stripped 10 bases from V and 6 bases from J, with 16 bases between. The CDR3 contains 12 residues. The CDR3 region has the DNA TGTGCCACATCCGCGGCCCCTCGCGAGCAGTACTTC. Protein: CATSAAPREQYF.

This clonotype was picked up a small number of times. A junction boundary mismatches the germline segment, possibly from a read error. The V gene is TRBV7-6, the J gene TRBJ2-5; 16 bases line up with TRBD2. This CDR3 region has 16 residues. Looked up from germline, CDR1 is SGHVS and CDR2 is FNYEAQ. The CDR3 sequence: CASSLGLAGGRETQYF. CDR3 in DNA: TGTGCTAGCAGCCTGGGACTAGCGGGAGGGCGAGAGACCCAGTACTTC.

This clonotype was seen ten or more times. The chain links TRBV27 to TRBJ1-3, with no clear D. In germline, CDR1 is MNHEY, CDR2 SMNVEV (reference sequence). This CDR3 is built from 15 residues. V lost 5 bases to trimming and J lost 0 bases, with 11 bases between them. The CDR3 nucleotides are TGTGCCAGCAGTCCGATACTGAGCTCTGGAAACACCATATATTTT. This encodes CASSPILSSGNTIYF.

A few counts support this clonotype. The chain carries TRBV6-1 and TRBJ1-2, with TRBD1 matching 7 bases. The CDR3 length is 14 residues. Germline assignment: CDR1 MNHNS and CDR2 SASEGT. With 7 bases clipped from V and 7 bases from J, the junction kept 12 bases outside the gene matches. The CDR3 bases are TGTGCCAGCACCCTGATACAGGGGAATATTGGCTACACCTTC. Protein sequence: CASTLIQGNIGYTF.

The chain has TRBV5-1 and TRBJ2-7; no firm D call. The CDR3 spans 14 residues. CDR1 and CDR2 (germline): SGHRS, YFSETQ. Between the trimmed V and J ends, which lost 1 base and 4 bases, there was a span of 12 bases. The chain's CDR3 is CASSLRSAGYEQYF. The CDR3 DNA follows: TGCGCCAGCAGCTTGAGGAGCGCCGGATACGAGCAGTACTTC.

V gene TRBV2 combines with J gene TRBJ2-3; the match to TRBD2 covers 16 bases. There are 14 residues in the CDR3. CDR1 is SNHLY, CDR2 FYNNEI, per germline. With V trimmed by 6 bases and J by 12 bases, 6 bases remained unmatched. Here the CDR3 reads CASRAGTSGGAQYF. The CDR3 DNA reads TGTGCCAGCAGGGCTGGGACTAGCGGGGGGGCCCAGTATTTT.

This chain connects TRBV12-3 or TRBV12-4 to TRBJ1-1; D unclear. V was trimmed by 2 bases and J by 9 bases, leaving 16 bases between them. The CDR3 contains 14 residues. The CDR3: CASSLIATRPQAFF. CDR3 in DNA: TGTGCCAGCAGTTTAATCGCAACTCGGCCCCAAGCTTTCTTT.

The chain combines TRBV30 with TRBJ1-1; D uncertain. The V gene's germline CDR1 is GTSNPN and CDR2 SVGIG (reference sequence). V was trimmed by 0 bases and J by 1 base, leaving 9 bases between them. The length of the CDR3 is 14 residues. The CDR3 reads CAWSVTLGNTEAFF. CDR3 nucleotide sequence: TGTGCCTGGAGTGTGACATTGGGGAACACTGAAGCTTTCTTT.

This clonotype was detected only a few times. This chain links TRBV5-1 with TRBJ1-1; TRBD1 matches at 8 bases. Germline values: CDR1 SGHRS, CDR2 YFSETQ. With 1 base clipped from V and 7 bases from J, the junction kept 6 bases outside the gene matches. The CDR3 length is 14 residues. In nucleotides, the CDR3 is TGCGCCAGCAGCTTGACCCCCGGACAGGGTGAAGCTTTCTTT. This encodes CASSLTPGQGEAFF.

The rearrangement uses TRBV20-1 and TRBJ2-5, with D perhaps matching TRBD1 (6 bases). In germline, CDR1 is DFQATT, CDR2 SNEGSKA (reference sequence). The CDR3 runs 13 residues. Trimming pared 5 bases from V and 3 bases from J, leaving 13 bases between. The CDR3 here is CSADPPGEETQYF. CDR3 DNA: TGCAGTGCTGACCCCCCAGGGGAAGAGACCCAGTACTTC.

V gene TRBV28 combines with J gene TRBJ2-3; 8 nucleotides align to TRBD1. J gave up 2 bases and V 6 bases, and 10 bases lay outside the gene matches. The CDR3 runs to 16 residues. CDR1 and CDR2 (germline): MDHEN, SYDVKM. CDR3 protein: CASSGSQGAYTDTQYF. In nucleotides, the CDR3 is TGTGCCAGCAGCGGCTCCCAGGGGGCCTACACAGATACGCAGTATTTT.

Here the CDR3 DNA reads TGTGCCAGCAGCTACGGGACAGGACAAGAGACCCAGTACTTC. It codes for CASSYGTGQETQYF. The rearrangement uses TRBV5-4 and TRBJ2-5; 8 positions agree with TRBD1. J lost 2 bases, V lost 3 bases, and 3 bases had no gene match. The germline CDR1 and CDR2 sequences are SGHNT and YYREEE (reference sequence). This CDR3 has 14 residues.